This record covers a single T cell receptor beta chain. The sample comes from a study of cytomegalovirus exposure and HLA in healthy donors. Researchers ran the PCR with 60 Vbeta and 13 Jbeta primers. The table came from immunoSEQ multiplex PCR; TCRdb's copy has only in-frame clones and leaves some out. The repertoire holds about 160,000 clones, with more than 80% as singletons. J was trimmed by 5 bases and V by 3 bases; bases with no gene match: 8. Germline CDR1 and CDR2: SGHNT and YYREEE (reference sequence). CDR3 length: 14 residues. V usage is TRBV5-4 and J usage is TRBJ2-7; 7 nucleotides agree with TRBD2. The origin of this receptor is a woman aged 30 to 39 in good health and CMV-seropositive. The sequencing sample was made of PBMCs. The CDR3 bases are TGTGCCAGCAGCTACGGGACTAACGGTCACGAGCAGTACTTC. Encoded protein: CASSYGTNGHEQYF.